This T cell receptor (beta chain) was recovered during a study of OX40 agonist ivuxolimab in advanced cancers. Sequencing used immunoSEQ multiplex PCR; TCRdb keeps in-frame clones, though not all of them. The sample records about 19,000 clones, about 70% being singletons. The sequence was obtained from an adult with an advanced solid tumor such as melanoma, head and neck, liver or kidney cancer. The sample consisted of CD4+ or CD8+ T cells sorted from blood, taken in a trial of the OX40 agonist ivuxolimab.

CDR3: CASSIGGKPQHF. The CDR3 DNA reads TGTGCCAGTAGTATCGGAGGAAAGCCCCAGCATTTT. This chain links TRBV19 with TRBJ1-5; D uncertain. There are 12 residues in the CDR3. Trimming stripped 3 bases from V and 8 bases from J, with 8 bases between. CDR1 and CDR2 (germline): LNHDA, SQIVND (reference sequence).